This paragraph reports one TCR beta chain. This sample is part of a study of blood T cell repertoires in COVID-19. The protocol was immunoSEQ multiplex PCR, while the TCRdb copy is restricted to in-frame clones and leaves out a portion. The sample holds 100,000 to 120,000 clones; nearly 90% are singletons and the top ten take 8% to 9.5%. The sequence was obtained from a woman aged 65 to 85 who had recovered from COVID-19. The sequenced sample was peripheral blood.

The DNA for the CDR3 is TGTGCCAGCAGTGCGAGGGGGCATGAGCAGTTCTTC. This translates into CASSARGHEQFF. The genes are TRBV6-2 or TRBV6-3 and TRBJ2-1; 7 positions match TRBD1. This CDR3 spans 12 amino acids. The germline CDR1 and CDR2 sequences are MNHEY and SVGEGT. With V trimmed by 5 bases and J by 8 bases, 3 bases remained unmatched.